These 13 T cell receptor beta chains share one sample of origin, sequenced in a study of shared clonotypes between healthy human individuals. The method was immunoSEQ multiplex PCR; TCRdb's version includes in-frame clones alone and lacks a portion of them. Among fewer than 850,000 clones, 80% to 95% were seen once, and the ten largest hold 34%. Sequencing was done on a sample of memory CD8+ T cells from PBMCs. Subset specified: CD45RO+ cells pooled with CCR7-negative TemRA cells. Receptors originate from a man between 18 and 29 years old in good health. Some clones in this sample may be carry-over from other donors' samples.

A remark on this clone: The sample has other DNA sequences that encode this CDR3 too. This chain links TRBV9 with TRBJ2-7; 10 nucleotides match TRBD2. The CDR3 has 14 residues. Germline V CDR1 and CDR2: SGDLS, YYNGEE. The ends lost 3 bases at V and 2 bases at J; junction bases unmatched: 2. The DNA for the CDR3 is TGTGCCAGCAGCGCAGGGACTAGCGCCTACGAGCAGTACTTC. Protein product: CASSAGTSAYEQYF.

CDR3 in amino acids: CASSQDHMSTDTQYF. Here the CDR3 DNA reads TGCGCCAGCAGCCAAGATCACATGAGCACAGATACGCAGTATTTT. V is TRBV4-3 and J is TRBJ2-3; D gene uncertain. CDR3 length equals 15 residues. CDR1 LGHNA and CDR2 YSLEER come from the germline V gene. The V gene lost 0 bases and the J gene lost 0 bases, with 7 bases spanning the gap.

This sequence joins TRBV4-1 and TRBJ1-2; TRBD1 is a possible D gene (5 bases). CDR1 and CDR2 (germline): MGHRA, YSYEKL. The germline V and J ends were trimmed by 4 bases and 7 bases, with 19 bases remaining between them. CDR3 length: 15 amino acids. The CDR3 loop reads CASSPRDGKGSGYTF. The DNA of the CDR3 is TGCGCCAGCAGCCCCCGGGACGGAAAAGGTTCTGGCTACACCTTC.

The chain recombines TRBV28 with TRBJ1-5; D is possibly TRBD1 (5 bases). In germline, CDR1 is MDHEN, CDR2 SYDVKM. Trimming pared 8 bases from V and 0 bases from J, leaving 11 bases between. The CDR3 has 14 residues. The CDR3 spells CASQQDYSNQPQHF. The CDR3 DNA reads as TGTGCCAGCCAACAGGACTATAGCAATCAGCCCCAGCATTTT. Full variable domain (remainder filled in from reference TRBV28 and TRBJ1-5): DVKVTQSSRYLVKRTGEKVFLECVQDMDHENMFWYRQDPGLGLRLIYFSYDVKMKEKGDIPEGYSVSREKKERFSLILESASTNQTSMYLCASQQDYSNQPQHFGDGTRLSIL.

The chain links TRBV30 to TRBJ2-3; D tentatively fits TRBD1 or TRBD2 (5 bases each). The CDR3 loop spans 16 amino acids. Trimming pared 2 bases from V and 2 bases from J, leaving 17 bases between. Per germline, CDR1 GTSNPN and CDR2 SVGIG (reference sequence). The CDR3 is CAWSSGHLKSTDTQYF. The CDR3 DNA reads TGTGCCTGGAGTTCGGGGCACCTAAAGTCCACAGATACGCAGTATTTT.

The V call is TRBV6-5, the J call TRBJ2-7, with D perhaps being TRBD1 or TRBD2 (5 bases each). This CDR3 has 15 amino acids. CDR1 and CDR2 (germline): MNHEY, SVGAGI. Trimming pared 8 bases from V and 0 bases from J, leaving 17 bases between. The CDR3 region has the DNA TGTGCCAGCCAACCTGGGACGGGGCCCTCCTACGAGCAGTACTTC. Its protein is CASQPGTGPSYEQYF.

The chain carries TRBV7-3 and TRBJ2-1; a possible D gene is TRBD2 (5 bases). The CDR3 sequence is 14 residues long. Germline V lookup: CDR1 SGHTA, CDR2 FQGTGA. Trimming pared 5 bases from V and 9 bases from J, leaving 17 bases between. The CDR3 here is CASSELVPLAEQFF. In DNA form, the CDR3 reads TGTGCCAGCAGCGAACTAGTACCGCTGGCTGAGCAGTTCTTC. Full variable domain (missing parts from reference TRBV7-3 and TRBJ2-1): GAGVSQTPSNKVTEKGKYVELRCDPISGHTALYWYRQSLGQGPEFLIYFQGTGAADDSGLPNDRFFAVRPEGSVSTLKIQRTERGDSAVYLCASSELVPLAEQFFGPGTRLTVL.

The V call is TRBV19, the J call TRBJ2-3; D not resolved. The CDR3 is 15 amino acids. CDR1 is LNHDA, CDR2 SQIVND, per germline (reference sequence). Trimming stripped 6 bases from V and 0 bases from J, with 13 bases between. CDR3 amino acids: CASRISEPSTDTQYF. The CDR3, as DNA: TGTGCCAGTAGGATCTCCGAGCCGAGCACAGATACGCAGTATTTT. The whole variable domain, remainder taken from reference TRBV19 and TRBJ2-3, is DGGITQSPKYLFRKEGQNVTLSCEQNLNHDAMYWYRQDPGQGLRLIYYSQIVNDFQKGDIAEGYSVSREKKESFPLTVTSAQKNPTAFYLCASRISEPSTDTQYFGPGTRLTVL.

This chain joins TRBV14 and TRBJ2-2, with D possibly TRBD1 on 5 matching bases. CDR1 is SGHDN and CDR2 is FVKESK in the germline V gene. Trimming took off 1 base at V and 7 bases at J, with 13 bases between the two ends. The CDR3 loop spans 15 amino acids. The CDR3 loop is CASSQAGYGLGELFF. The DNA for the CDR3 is TGTGCCAGCAGCCAAGCAGGGTACGGTCTCGGGGAGCTGTTTTTT.

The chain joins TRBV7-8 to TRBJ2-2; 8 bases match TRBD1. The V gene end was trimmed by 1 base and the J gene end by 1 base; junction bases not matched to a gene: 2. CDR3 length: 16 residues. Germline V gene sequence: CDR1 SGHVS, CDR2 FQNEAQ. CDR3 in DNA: TGTGCCAGCAGCTTAGGAGGACAGGGGAACACCGGGGAGCTGTTTTTT. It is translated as CASSLGGQGNTGELFF.

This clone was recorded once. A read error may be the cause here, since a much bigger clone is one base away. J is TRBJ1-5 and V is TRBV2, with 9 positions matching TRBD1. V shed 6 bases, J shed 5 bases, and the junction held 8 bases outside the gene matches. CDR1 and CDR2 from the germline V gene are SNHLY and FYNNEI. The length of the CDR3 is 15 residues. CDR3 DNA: TGTGCCAGCAGCGCCACAGGGGGCGCGGATCAGCCCCAGCATTTT. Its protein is CASSATGGADQPQHF.

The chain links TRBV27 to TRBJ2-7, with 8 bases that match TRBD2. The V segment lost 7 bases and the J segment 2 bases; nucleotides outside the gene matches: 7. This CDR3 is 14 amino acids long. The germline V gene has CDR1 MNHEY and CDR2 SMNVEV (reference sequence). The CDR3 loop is CASTSSGRAYEQYF. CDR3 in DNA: TGTGCCAGCACCTCATCCGGGAGGGCCTACGAGCAGTACTTC.

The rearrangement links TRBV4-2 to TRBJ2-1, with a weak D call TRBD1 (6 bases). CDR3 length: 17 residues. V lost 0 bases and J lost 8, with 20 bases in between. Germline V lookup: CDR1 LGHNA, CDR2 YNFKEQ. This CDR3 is CASSQDPGQGITDEQFF. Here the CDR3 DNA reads TGTGCCAGCAGCCAAGATCCCGGTCAGGGGATCACGGATGAGCAGTTCTTC.